A selection of T cell receptor beta chains follows, all from one sample in a study of shared clonotypes between healthy human individuals. The assay was immunoSEQ multiplex PCR, and TCRdb's table has in-frame clones only and misses some. The sample lists about 2,200,000 clones; about 92% were seen once. What was sequenced was naive CD8+ T cells from PBMCs. Receptors were obtained from a man younger than 35 in good health. Some clones in this sample may be carry-over from other donors' samples. Each CDR3 is given with its conserved first and last residue. Each record gives: J gene, D gene, V gene, clone size, CDR3 DNA, CDR3 protein. The D gene is left open where the match is weak. Rows give clone size only sometimes, using once, few, many, or a class for an expanded clone.

>TRBJ1-1|-|TRBV9|once
TGTGCCAGCAGCGTAGGGGGCGAGAACACTGAAGCTTTCTTT
CASSVGGENTEAFF
>TRBJ1-4|-|TRBV4-1|once
TGCGCCAGCAGCCTCGGCCTGGGAGAAAAACTGTTTTTT
CASSLGLGEKLFF
>TRBJ1-1|TRBD1|TRBV28|-
TGTGCCAGCAGCCCCCGGACAGGTAGCTTGAACACTGAAGCTTTCTTT
CASSPRTGSLNTEAFF
>TRBJ2-1|-|TRBV28|-
TGTGCCAGCAGTCCCTTATTTACAAGTGAGCAGTTCTTC
CASSPLFTSEQFF
>TRBJ1-1|TRBD1|TRBV4-2|few
TGTGCCAGCAGCCAAGCCGGGACAGCGAACACTGAAGCTTTCTTT
CASSQAGTANTEAFF
>TRBJ2-7|TRBD2|TRBV5-1|-
TGCGCCAGCAGCTTGGCGGCGGGAGGGCCCTACGAGCAGTACTTC
CASSLAAGGPYEQYF
>TRBJ2-7|TRBD2|TRBV7-2|-
TGTGCCAGCAGCCTAGCGGGAGGGAGGGACTACGAGCAGTACTTC
CASSLAGGRDYEQYF
>TRBJ2-5|-|TRBV2|once
TGTGCCACTTCGACAGGAGGAAGGGAGACCCAGTACTTC
CATSTGGRETQYF
>TRBJ1-1|-|TRBV7-9|-
TGTGCCAGCAGCGGACCCGGGGATAACACTGAAGCTTTCTTT
CASSGPGDNTEAFF
>TRBJ2-2|-|TRBV9|-
TGTGCCAGCAGCCCTATTCCAGCGGGTGATGTAACCGGGGAGCTGTTTTTT
CASSPIPAGDVTGELFF
>TRBJ1-3|-|TRBV11-2|-
TGTGCCAGCAGCCTACGGGCAGGGGCCTTCCCTGGAAACACCATATATTTT
CASSLRAGAFPGNTIYF
>TRBJ2-7|TRBD1|TRBV2|-
TGTGCCAGCAGTGGAGGGACAGCTACTATCCCCTACGAGCAGTACTTC
CASSGGTATIPYEQYF
>TRBJ2-1|-|TRBV28|-
TGTGCCAGCAGTTTATTGGGGGTGAGTGATGAGCAGTTCTTC
CASSLLGVSDEQFF
>TRBJ2-1|-|TRBV11-2|-
TGTGCCAGCAGCTTAGGCACAGACCGAAACTACAATGAGCAGTTCTTC
CASSLGTDRNYNEQFF
>TRBJ1-5|-|TRBV28|-
TGTGCCAGCAGTTTCCTTCAGGGTGGGGGCAATCAGCCCCAGCATTTT
CASSFLQGGGNQPQHF
>TRBJ2-5|-|TRBV7-2|-
TGTGCCAGCAGCTTAGACCCATACAGGGGAGGGGAGACCCAGTACTTC
CASSLDPYRGGETQYF